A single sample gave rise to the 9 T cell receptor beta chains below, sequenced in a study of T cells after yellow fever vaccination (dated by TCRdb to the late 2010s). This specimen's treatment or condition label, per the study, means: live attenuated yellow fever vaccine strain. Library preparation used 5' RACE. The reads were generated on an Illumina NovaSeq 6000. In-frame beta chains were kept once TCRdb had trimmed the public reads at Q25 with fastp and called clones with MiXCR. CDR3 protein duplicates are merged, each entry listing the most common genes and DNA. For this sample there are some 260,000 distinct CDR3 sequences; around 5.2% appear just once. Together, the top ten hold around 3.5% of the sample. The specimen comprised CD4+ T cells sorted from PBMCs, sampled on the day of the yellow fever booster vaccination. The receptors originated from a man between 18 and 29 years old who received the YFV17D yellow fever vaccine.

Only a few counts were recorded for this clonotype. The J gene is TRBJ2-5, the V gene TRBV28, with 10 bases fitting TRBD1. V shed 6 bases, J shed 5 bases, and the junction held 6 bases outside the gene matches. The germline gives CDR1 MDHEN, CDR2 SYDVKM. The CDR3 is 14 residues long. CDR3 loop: CASSRQGARETQYF. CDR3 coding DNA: TGTGCCAGCAGCAGACAGGGGGCGAGGGAGACCCAGTACTTC.

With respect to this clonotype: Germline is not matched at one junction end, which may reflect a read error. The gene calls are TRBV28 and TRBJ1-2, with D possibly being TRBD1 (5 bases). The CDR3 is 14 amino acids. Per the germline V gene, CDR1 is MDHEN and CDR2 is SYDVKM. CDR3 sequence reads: CASSLSGPHHGYTF. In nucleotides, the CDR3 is TGTGCCAGCAGCTTATCAGGGCCGCATCATGGCTACACCTTC.

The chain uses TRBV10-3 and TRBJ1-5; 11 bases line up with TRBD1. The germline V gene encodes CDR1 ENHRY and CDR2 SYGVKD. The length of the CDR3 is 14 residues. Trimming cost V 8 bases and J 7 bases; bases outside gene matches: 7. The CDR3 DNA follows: TGTGCCATCTCGAGGGACAGGGGGAAACAGCCCCAGCATTTT. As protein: CAISRDRGKQPQHF.

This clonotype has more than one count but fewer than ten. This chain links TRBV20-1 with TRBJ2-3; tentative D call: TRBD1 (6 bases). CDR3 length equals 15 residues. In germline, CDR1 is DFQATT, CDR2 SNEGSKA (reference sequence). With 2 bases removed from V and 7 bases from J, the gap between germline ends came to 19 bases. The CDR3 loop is CSARNRGGLLNTQYF. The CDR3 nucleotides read TGCAGTGCTAGAAATCGTGGGGGCCTCTTGAATACGCAGTATTTT.

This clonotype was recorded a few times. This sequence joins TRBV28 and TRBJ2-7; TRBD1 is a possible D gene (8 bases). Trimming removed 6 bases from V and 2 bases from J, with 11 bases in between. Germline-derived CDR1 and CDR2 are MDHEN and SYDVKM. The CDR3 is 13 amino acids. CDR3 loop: CASSTGGAYEQYF. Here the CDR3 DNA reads TGTGCCAGCAGCACAGGGGGGGCCTACGAGCAGTACTTC.

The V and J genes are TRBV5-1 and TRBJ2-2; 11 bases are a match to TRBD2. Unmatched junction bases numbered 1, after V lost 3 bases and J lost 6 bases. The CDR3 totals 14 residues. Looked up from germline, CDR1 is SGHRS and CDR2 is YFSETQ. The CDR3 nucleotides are TGCGCCAGCAGCTGGACTAGCGGGTCCGGGGAGCTGTTTTTT. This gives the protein CASSWTSGSGELFF.

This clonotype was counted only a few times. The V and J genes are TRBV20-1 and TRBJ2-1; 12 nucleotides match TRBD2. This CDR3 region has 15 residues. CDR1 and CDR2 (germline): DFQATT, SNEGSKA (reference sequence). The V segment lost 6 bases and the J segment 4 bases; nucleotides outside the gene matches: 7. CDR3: CSATSLAGGYNEQFF. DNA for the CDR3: TGCAGTGCGACGAGTCTAGCGGGGGGGTACAATGAGCAGTTCTTC.

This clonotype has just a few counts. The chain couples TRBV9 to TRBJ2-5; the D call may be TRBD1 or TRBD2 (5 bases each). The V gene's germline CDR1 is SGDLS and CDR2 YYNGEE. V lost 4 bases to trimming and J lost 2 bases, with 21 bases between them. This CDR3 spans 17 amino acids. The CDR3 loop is CASSPYGGRGRQETQYF. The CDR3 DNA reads TGTGCCAGCAGCCCCTATGGTGGCCGGGGCCGACAAGAGACCCAGTACTTC.

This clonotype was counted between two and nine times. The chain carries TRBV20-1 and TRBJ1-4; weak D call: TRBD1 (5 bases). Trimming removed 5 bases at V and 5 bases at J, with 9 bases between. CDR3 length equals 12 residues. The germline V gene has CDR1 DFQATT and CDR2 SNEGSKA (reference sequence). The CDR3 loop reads CSAGKGNEKLFF. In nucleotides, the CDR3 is TGCAGTGCTGGGAAGGGGAATGAAAAACTGTTTTTT.